Reported below is one TCR beta chain. Its antigen remains unidentified. The entry originates in a study of radiotherapy plus CTLA-4 blockade in lung cancer. TCRdb's copy holds only in-frame clones and misses some; the assay was immunoSEQ multiplex PCR. The sample contains around 56,000 clones, under 80% of which appear only once. This CDR3 has 15 residues. Trimming stripped 4 bases from V and 5 bases from J, with 17 bases between. Germline V lookup: CDR1 SNHLY, CDR2 FYNNEI. Chemo-refractory metastatic non-small-cell lung cancer patients were treated with focal radiation plus CTLA-4 blockade with ipilimumab. Findings of the study overall: According to reports, early shifts in blood T cell clones, alongside interferon-beta, forecast response most accurately.

Sequenced here: peripheral blood, sampled from a patient treated with radiotherapy plus ipilimumab. This TCR was recovered from a human donor with non-small cell lung cancer who had a complete response to radiotherapy plus ipilimumab. The chain uses TRBV2 and TRBJ1-2; perhaps TRBD1 as D (6 bases). CDR3 sequence (DNA): TGTGCCAGCAGTGGTGGGCAGGGAGGGGGTTATGGCTACACCTTC. Protein: CASSGGQGGGYGYTF.